These 18 T cell receptor beta chains were all obtained from the same sample, sequenced in a study of T cell responses to AZD1222 COVID-19 vaccine. Only in-frame clones appear in the TCRdb table, and some are missing; sequencing was by immunoSEQ multiplex PCR. The profile covers roughly 130,000 clones, with less than 95% appearing a single time and 6.5% to 8% taken by the ten largest. The source material was peripheral blood, sampled 28 days after the second dose of the MenACWY control vaccine. The receptors derive from an adult who received the MenACWY meningococcal vaccine as a control.

The CDR3 is CASSSPGTSSTDTQYF. CDR3 DNA sequence: TGTGCCAGCAGTTCCCCCGGGACTAGCAGTACAGATACGCAGTATTTT. The chain is built from TRBV27 and TRBJ2-3; 9 bases align to TRBD2. Germline CDR1 is MNHEY and CDR2 is SMNVEV (reference sequence). This CDR3 is 16 amino acids long. The ends lost 4 bases at V and 3 bases at J; junction bases unmatched: 8.

Comment on this clone: With a much larger clone just one base away, this may be a read error. V usage is TRBV6-5 and J usage is TRBJ1-5; a possible D gene is TRBD1 (5 bases). There are 14 residues in the CDR3. CDR1 and CDR2 (germline): MNHEY, SVGAGI. V was clipped by 11 bases and J by 4 bases, with 18 bases between them. In DNA form, the CDR3 reads TGTGCCGGCCGCTTGGGACCGACGAATCAGCCCCAGCATTTT. Protein sequence: CAGRLGPTNQPQHF.

The genes are TRBV9 and TRBJ2-3, with D possibly being TRBD2 (7 bases). The V end was cut by 0 bases, the J end by 6 bases, with 14 bases between. The CDR3 is made up of 15 amino acids. Germline V gene sequence: CDR1 SGDLS, CDR2 YYNGEE. Here the CDR3 DNA reads TGTGCCAGCAGCGTAGGGGGGCGGGGAGGGGATACGCAGTATTTT. Its translation is CASSVGGRGGDTQYF. The full variable domain, with the rest looked up from reference TRBV9 and TRBJ2-3, is DSGVTQTPKHLITATGQRVTLRCSPRSGDLSVYWYQQSLDQGLQFLIQYYNGEERAKGNILERFSAQQFPDLHSELNLSSLELGDSALYFCASSVGGRGGDTQYFGPGTRLTVL.

V and J are TRBV7-8 and TRBJ2-7; D unresolved. This CDR3 comprises 16 residues. The germline gives CDR1 SGHVS, CDR2 FQNEAQ. Trimming removed 1 base at V and 0 bases at J, with 13 bases between. CDR3 amino acids: CASSLVVGISSYEQYF. The DNA for the CDR3 is TGTGCCAGCAGCTTAGTTGTCGGAATTAGCTCCTACGAGCAGTACTTC.

The genes are TRBV5-5 and TRBJ2-2; the D call may be TRBD1 or TRBD2 (5 bases each). The CDR3 is 15 residues long. Germline V gene lookup returns CDR1 SGHKS and CDR2 YYEKEE (reference sequence). V was cut by 1 base and J by 1 base, with 8 bases left in between. The chain's CDR3 is CASSLQGENTGELFF. Written as DNA, the CDR3 is TGTGCCAGCAGCTTGCAGGGAGAGAACACCGGGGAGCTGTTTTTT.

The chain links TRBV7-2 to TRBJ1-2; D remains unclear. Between the trimmed V and J ends, which lost 3 bases and 7 bases, there was a span of 12 bases. The CDR3 runs to 13 residues. CDR1 is SGHTA and CDR2 is FQGNSA in the germline V gene. The CDR3 DNA reads as TGTGCCAGCAGCTTGGGTTCCCTGGGTGGCTACACCTTC. It yields the protein CASSLGSLGGYTF.

V and J are TRBV18 and TRBJ2-5; TRBD1 or TRBD2 may be the D gene (5 bases each). CDR3 size: 15 residues. Trimming pared 2 bases from V and 9 bases from J, leaving 19 bases between. Germline lookup yields CDR1 KGHSH and CDR2 LQKENI. The CDR3 DNA reads as TGTGCCAGCTCACCAGCCGGGACCAGCAGGGTGCCCCAGTACTTC. It encodes CASSPAGTSRVPQYF.

The CDR3 spells CASSNLPGTDLYNSPLHF. In DNA form, the CDR3 reads TGTGCCAGCAGCAACCTTCCGGGGACAGACCTCTATAATTCACCCCTCCACTTT. The chain recombines TRBV6-2 or TRBV6-3 with TRBJ1-6, with 7 positions matching TRBD1. From germline, CDR1 is MNHEY and CDR2 SVGEGT. The trim removed 6 bases at V and 3 bases at J, leaving 14 bases unmatched. The CDR3 has 18 amino acids.

The V call is TRBV24-1, the J call TRBJ2-5; 14 nucleotides match TRBD2. Germline CDR1 KGHDR, CDR2 SFDVKD. The CDR3 runs to 20 residues. The trim removed 3 bases at V and 0 bases at J, leaving 11 bases unmatched. CDR3: CATSDPTGLAGVGNQETQYF. Here the CDR3 DNA reads TGTGCCACCAGTGATCCCACGGGACTAGCGGGAGTGGGGAACCAAGAGACCCAGTACTTC.

This clone was detected only once. This chain connects TRBV18 to TRBJ2-2; D call uncertain. The CDR3 is made up of 16 amino acids. V lost 1 base and J lost 2, with 11 bases in between. Looked up from germline, CDR1 is KGHSH and CDR2 is LQKENI. The CDR3 DNA reads TGTGCCAGCTCACCACGGGCGGTACCCAACACCGGGGAGCTGTTTTTT. This sequence encodes CASSPRAVPNTGELFF.

This chain uses TRBV28 with TRBJ1-1, with D maybe TRBD1 (5 bases). The ends were cut back, 10 bases at V and 0 bases at J, with 12 bases in the middle. The germline V gene has CDR1 MDHEN and CDR2 SYDVKM. This CDR3 is 13 amino acids long. In DNA form, the CDR3 reads TGTGCCACCCACCGGGGGTTGAACACTGAAGCTTTCTTT. This codes for CATHRGLNTEAFF.

The chain combines TRBV7-9 with TRBJ1-4; weak D call: TRBD1 (5 bases). V was pared by 8 bases and J by 5 bases, with 18 bases between. The CDR3 length is 15 residues. Germline loops: CDR1 SEHNR, CDR2 FQNEAQ (reference sequence). DNA of the CDR3: TGTGCCAGCTCGTACGCCGGGACGGAAAATGAAAAACTGTTTTTT. Translating gives CASSYAGTENEKLFF.

Remarks on this clone: The sample holds other DNA sequences that translate to the same CDR3. V is TRBV18 and J is TRBJ2-7; D is undetermined. Germline-derived CDR1 and CDR2 are KGHSH and LQKENI. V was cut by 3 bases and J by 0 bases, with 3 bases left in between. The CDR3 runs 12 residues. The CDR3 DNA sequence: TGTGCCAGCTCACCTAGCTCCTACGAGCAGTACTTC. Translated: CASSPSSYEQYF. Together with reference TRBV18 and TRBJ2-7, the CDR3 gives the full variable domain: NAGVMQNPRHLVRRRGQEARLRCSPMKGHSHVYWYRQLPEEGLKFMVYLQKENIIDESGMPKERFSAEFPKEGPSILRIQQVVRGDSAAYFCASSPSSYEQYFGPGTRLTVT.

This clone was recorded only once. The chain couples TRBV6-5 to TRBJ1-5; D perhaps matches TRBD1 (5 bases). V gave up 0 bases and J gave up 1 base, with 10 bases separating them. This CDR3 region has 16 residues. Germline loops: CDR1 MNHEY, CDR2 SVGAGI. CDR3 in amino acids: CASSYSSGGSNQPQHF. CDR3 nucleotide sequence: TGTGCCAGCAGTTACTCTTCGGGGGGGAGCAATCAGCCCCAGCATTTT.

This rearrangement joins TRBV12-3 or TRBV12-4 to TRBJ1-2; a weak D match, TRBD1 (5 bases). The CDR3 extends over 12 amino acids. The ends were cut back, 3 bases at V and 5 bases at J, with 7 bases in the middle. Here the CDR3 reads CASSFRDYGYTF. In DNA, the CDR3 is TGTGCCAGCAGTTTCAGGGATTATGGCTACACCTTC.

J is TRBJ2-5 and V is TRBV2; 7 bases align to TRBD1. After removal of 8 bases from V and 0 bases from J, the junction contained 6 bases not matched to a gene. Germline loops: CDR1 SNHLY, CDR2 FYNNEI. The CDR3 loop spans 14 amino acids. CDR3 amino acids: CASRSGQYQETQYF. The CDR3 DNA reads TGTGCCAGCCGTTCGGGACAGTACCAAGAGACCCAGTACTTC.

The J gene is TRBJ1-6, the V gene TRBV2; TRBD1 matches 8 bases. The V segment lost 6 bases and the J segment 4 bases; nucleotides outside the gene matches: 5. This CDR3 spans 15 amino acids. The germline gives CDR1 SNHLY, CDR2 FYNNEI. CDR3 in amino acids: CASRDRADYNSPLHF. The CDR3 DNA reads TGTGCCAGCAGGGACAGGGCCGATTATAATTCACCCCTCCACTTT.

V usage is TRBV4-1 and J usage is TRBJ2-3, with TRBD2 identical over 10 bases. The germline CDR1 and CDR2 sequences are MGHRA and YSYEKL. The CDR3 has 16 residues. V trimming: 0 bases; J trimming: 4 bases; junction bases outside the gene matches: 4. The CDR3 region is CASSQDPSGSADTQYF. The CDR3 coding sequence is TGCGCCAGCAGCCAAGATCCTAGCGGGAGCGCAGATACGCAGTATTTT.